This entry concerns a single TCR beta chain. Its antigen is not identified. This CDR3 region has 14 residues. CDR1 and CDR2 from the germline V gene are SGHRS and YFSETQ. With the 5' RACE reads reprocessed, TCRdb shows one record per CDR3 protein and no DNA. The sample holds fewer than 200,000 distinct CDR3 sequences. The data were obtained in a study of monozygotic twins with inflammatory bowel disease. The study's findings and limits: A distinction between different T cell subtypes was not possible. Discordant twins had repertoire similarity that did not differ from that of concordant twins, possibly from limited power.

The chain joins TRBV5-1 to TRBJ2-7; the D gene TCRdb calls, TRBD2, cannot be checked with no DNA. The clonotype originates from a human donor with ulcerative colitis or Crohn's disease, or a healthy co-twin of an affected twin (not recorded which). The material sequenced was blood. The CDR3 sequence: CASRATSGRVKQYF.